The sequence of this T cell receptor beta chain was determined in a study of blood T cells in healthy people across ages. Study outcomes and limitations: Aged donors had fewer naive CD4+ cells and lower diversity than long-lived donors.

This clonotype appeared a few times. The target antigen is unknown. A second about 6 to 11 cycle PCR used barcoded and J-beta primers. MiXCR, run by TCRdb on the 5' RACE reads, gives a single entry per CDR3 protein. Of fewer than 2 million distinct CDR3 sequences in the sample, about 39% were seen once. The CDR3 runs to 15 residues. The germline V gene has CDR1 DFQATT and CDR2 SNEGSKA (reference sequence). Unmatched junction bases numbered 11, after V lost 6 bases and J lost 4 bases. Per sample, a minimum of 6 million PBMCs were isolated. This clonotype was obtained from a human donor in good health. The chain joins TRBV20-1 to TRBJ2-5; 10 bases line up with TRBD2. The sample was blood. The CDR3 bases are TGCAGTGCCCTCAAGAGCGGGGGGGTATTAGAGACCCAGTACTTC. This encodes CSALKSGGVLETQYF.